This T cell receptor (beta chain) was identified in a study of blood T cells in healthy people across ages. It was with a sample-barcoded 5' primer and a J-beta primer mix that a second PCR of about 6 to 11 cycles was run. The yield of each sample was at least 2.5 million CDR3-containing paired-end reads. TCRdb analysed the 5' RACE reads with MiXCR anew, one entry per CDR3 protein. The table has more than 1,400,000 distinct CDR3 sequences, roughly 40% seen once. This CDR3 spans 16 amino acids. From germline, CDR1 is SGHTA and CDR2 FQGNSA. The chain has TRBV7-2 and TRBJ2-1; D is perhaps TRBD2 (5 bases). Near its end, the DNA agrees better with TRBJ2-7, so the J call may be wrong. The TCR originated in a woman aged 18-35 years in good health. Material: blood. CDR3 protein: CASSLSGRANYNEQYF. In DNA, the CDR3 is TGTGCCAGCAGCCTTTCGGGGAGAGCGAACTACAATGAGCAGTACTTC.